This paragraph covers one T cell receptor beta chain sequence. The sample belongs to a study of blood T cell repertoires in COVID-19. Study context: The analysed material was cDNA or gDNA that came from T cells, B-cell-depleted T cells, or PBMCs.

Original analysis: It was from reference gene primer amplification that nucleated cell counts were estimated. Sequenced by immunoSEQ multiplex PCR; TCRdb stores in-frame clones only, minus some. That table furnishes V, J and clone size, whereas the DNA furnished D and trimming. The sample holds approximately 200,000 clones; 85% to 90% are singletons and the top ten take 2% to 2.5%. Germline V gene lookup returns CDR1 GTSNPN and CDR2 SVGIG (reference sequence). V lost 2 bases and J lost 8, with 19 bases in between. The length of the CDR3 is 15 residues. This chain uses TRBV30 with TRBJ1-3; D remains unclear. The TCR originated in a middle-aged woman with acute COVID-19. Sequenced sample: PBMCs or T cells enriched from blood (not recorded which). CDR3 sequence reads: CAWSKEITTGYTIYF. The CDR3 DNA is TGTGCCTGGAGTAAGGAGATAACGACTGGTTACACCATATATTTT.